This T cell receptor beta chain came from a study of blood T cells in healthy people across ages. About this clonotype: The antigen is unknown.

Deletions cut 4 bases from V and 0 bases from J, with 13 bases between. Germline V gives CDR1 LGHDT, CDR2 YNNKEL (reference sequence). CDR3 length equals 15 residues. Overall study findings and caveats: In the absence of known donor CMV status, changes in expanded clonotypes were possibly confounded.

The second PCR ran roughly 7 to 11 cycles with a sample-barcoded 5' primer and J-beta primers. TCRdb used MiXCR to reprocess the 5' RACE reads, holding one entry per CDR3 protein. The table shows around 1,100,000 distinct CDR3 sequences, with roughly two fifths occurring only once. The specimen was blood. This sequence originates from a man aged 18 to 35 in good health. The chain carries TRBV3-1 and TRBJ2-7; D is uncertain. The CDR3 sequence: CASSPPYSPSYEQYF. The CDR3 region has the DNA TGTGCCAGCAGCCCTCCGTATTCCCCCTCCTACGAGCAGTACTTC.